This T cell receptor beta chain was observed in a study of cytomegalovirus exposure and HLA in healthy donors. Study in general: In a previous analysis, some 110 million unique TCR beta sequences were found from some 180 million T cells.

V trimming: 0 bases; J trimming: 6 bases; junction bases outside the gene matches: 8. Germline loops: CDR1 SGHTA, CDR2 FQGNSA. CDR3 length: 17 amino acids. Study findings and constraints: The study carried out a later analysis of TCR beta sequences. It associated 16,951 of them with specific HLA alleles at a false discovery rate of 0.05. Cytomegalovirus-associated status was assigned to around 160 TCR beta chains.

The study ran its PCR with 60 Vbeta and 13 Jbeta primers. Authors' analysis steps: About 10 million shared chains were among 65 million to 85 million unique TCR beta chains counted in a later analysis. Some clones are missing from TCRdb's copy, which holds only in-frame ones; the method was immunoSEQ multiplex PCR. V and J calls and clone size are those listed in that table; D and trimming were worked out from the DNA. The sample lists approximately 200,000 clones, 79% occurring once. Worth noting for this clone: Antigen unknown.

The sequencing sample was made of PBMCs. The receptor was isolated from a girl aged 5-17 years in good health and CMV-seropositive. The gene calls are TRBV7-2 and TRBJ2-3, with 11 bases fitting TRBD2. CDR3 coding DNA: TGTGCCAGCAGCTTAGCGCTGGCTAGCGGGGGGCTGGATACGCAGTATTTT. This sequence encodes CASSLALASGGLDTQYF.